The sequence of this TCR beta chain was determined in a study of blood T cell repertoires in COVID-19. Overall study context: T cells, B-cell-depleted T cells, or PBMCs provided the cDNA or gDNA that served as material.

How the authors handled the data: Scientists estimated how many nucleated cells there were by amplifying reference gene primers. This table comes from immunoSEQ multiplex PCR, and its TCRdb copy is limited to in-frame clones, with some not included. V, J and clone size were drawn from that table, and D and trimming were deduced from the DNA. The profile shows approximately 200,000 clones, about four fifths of them singletons. For this clone: Germline is not matched at one junction end, which may reflect a read error.

The CDR3 covers 13 residues. The germline V gene has CDR1 SSHAT and CDR2 FNYEAQ (reference sequence). Sequenced: peripheral blood. The sequence came from an elderly woman with COVID-19, enrolled during active disease. This chain uses TRBV7-7 with TRBJ1-1; D gene unclear. As DNA, the CDR3 is TGTGCTAGCAGCTTAGATCGGGGTACTGAAGCTTTCTTT. Protein product: CASSLDRGTEAFF.